The 31 T cell receptor beta chains given below trace back to one sample, sequenced in a study of T cell clonality in common variable immunodeficiency. The antigens of these receptors remain unknown. Measured with immunoSEQ multiplex PCR; TCRdb has only the in-frame clones, and not every one. Observed in the sample are over 25,000 clones, none of them singletons. Study-level points and caveats: Reportedly, TCR beta sequences from common variable immunodeficiency showed fewer deletions and N-nucleotide insertions.

The sample taken for sequencing was peripheral blood mononuclear cells. These receptors all come from a human donor with common variable immunodeficiency.

This clone occurred many times. The DNA ends 3 residues before the CDR3 does, and the rest of the CDR3 is filled in from the germline J gene. The chain joins TRBV7-2 to TRBJ1-2, with 7 bases fitting TRBD1. CDR3 length: 12 amino acids. Germline CDR1 SGHTA, CDR2 FQGNSA. With 3 bases clipped from V and 7 bases from J, the junction kept 2 bases outside the gene matches. CDR3 amino acids: CASSFDRAGYTF. Partial CDR3 DNA: TGTGCCAGCAGCTTCGACAGGGCTGGC.

This clone was recorded at least ten times. The CDR3 goes on 3 residues after the read ends, and that part is filled in from the germline J gene. This chain connects TRBV12-3 or TRBV12-4 to TRBJ1-1; the match to TRBD1 covers 10 bases. The CDR3 has 15 amino acids. Trimming at V came to 6 bases and at J to 1 base, leaving 5 bases not matched to a gene. The CDR3 bases that were read are TGTGCCAGCAGGAACAGACAGGGGGCGAACACTGAA. This sequence encodes CASRNRQGANTE. From start to end, the CDR3 is CASRNRQGANTEAFF.

This clone has a handful of counts. Sequencing ends 3 residues short of the CDR3 end; the germline J gene provides the rest. This sequence joins TRBV18 and TRBJ1-2; perhaps TRBD1 as D (5 bases). This CDR3 comprises 14 residues. Germline CDR1 is KGHSH and CDR2 is LQKENI. The part of the CDR3 DNA that was read is TGTGCCAGCTCACCACGACAGACGGATGGAGGC. This translates into CASSPRQTDGG. The entire CDR3 is CASSPRQTDGGYTF.

Turning to this clone: Sequencing ends 3 residues short of the CDR3 end; the germline J gene provides the rest. The rearrangement links TRBV2 to TRBJ1-4, with a possible D match to TRBD1 (5 bases). CDR1 is SNHLY and CDR2 is FYNNEI in the germline V gene. Trimming left V 8 bases short and J 7 bases short, with 14 bases between. The CDR3 length is 13 residues. The CDR3 spells CASRGGYGEKLFF. Partial CDR3 DNA: TGTGCCAGCCGGGGGGGATACGGTGAAAAA.

This clone occurred a few times. Read sequence stops 3 residues before the CDR3 end, and the germline J gene provides the missing end. V is TRBV7-8 and J is TRBJ2-1, with TRBD2 matching over 8 bases. Germline V gene sequence: CDR1 SGHVS, CDR2 FQNEAQ. This CDR3 has 16 residues. The V and J ends lost 5 bases and 3 bases, in that order; junction bases with no gene match: 9. CDR3 loop: CASSQRIAGSYNEQFF. CDR3 bases read: TGTGCCAGCAGCCAGAGGATAGCGGGGAGCTACAATGAG.

The covered CDR3 bases are TGTGCCACCTCCTTCGAAGCTAGCGGGGGCAAAGAGACC. This encodes CATSFEASGGKET. The full CDR3 sequence reads CATSFEASGGKETQYF. This chain links TRBV2 with TRBJ2-5, with TRBD2 identical over 10 bases. The read gets to within 3 residues of the CDR3 end, and the germline J gene fills in the rest. Germline-derived CDR1 and CDR2 are SNHLY and FYNNEI. This CDR3 spans 16 amino acids. V shed 10 bases, J shed 3 bases, and the junction held 14 bases outside the gene matches.

This clone was observed a few times. The missing CDR3 end, 3 residues past where the read stops, is filled in from the germline J gene. The chain is built from TRBV7-6 and TRBJ2-7; D unresolved. The CDR3 spans 13 residues. Germline V gives CDR1 SGHVS, CDR2 FNYEAQ. V was shortened by 3 bases and J by 3 bases, with 9 bases between the two germline ends. The CDR3 sequence: CASSFDEGYEQYF. CDR3 DNA (partial): TGTGCCAGCAGCTTCGATGAAGGCTACGAG. Based on the CDR3 plus reference TRBV7-6 and TRBJ2-7, the full variable domain is GAGVSQSPRYKVTKRGQDVALRCDPISGHVSLYWYRQALGQGPEFLTYFNYEAQQDKSGLPNDRFSAERPEGSISTLTIQRTEQRDSAMYRCASSFDEGYEQYFGPGTRLTVT.

In its sample, this clone was seen a few times. Read data end 3 residues before the CDR3 end; the end is taken from the germline J gene. The J gene is TRBJ2-1, the V gene TRBV20-1, with 11 bases identical to TRBD2. From germline, CDR1 is DFQATT and CDR2 SNEGSKA (reference sequence). The CDR3 covers 15 residues. Trimming cost V 1 base and J 4 bases; bases outside gene matches: 3. The CDR3 is CSARVPSGGYNEQFF. The part of the CDR3 DNA that was read is TGCAGTGCTAGAGTTCCTAGCGGGGGGTACAATGAG.

This clone came up a few times. Read sequence stops 3 residues before the CDR3 end, and the germline J gene provides the missing end. The V and J genes are TRBV6-2 or TRBV6-3 and TRBJ1-6; 7 bases fit TRBD1. The J segment lost 9 bases and the V segment lost 6 bases, leaving 5 bases of the junction unmatched. Germline CDR1 MNHEY, CDR2 SVGEGT. This CDR3 region has 13 residues. CDR3 bases read: TGTGCCAGCAGCTGGGACAGCGGTTCACCC. Translation gives CASSWDSGSP. The whole CDR3 sequence reads CASSWDSGSPLHF.

This clone was seen repeatedly, ten times or more. The read is 3 residues too short to cover the CDR3 end, so that end is filled in from the germline J gene. V is TRBV19 and J is TRBJ1-5, with D uncertain. The CDR3 sequence is 13 residues long. Trimming removed 9 bases at V and 0 bases at J, with 9 bases between. Germline V lookup: CDR1 LNHDA, CDR2 SQIVND (reference sequence). CDR3 loop: CASRKASNQPQHF. The CDR3 bases that were read are TGTGCCAGCCGAAAGGCTAGCAATCAGCCC.

To note about this clone: The missing CDR3 end, 3 residues past where the read stops, is filled in from the germline J gene. The chain joins TRBV18 to TRBJ1-4, with 9 bases that match TRBD1. The V segment lost 2 bases and the J segment 8 bases; nucleotides outside the gene matches: 0. There are 13 residues in the CDR3. The V gene's germline CDR1 is KGHSH and CDR2 LQKENI. The CDR3 sequence is CASSPGTGEKLFF. Partial CDR3 DNA: TGTGCCAGCTCACCAGGGACAGGGGAAAAA.

With regard to this clone: Coverage ceases 3 residues before the CDR3 finishes, and the germline J gene fills in the end. The rearrangement joins TRBV11-2 to TRBJ1-2, with D unresolved. In germline, CDR1 is SGHAT, CDR2 FQNNGV. The CDR3 extends over 14 amino acids. Trimming left V 5 bases short and J 7 bases short, with 17 bases between. CDR3 sequence reads: CASSPWTGDGGYTF. The CDR3 bases that were read are TGTGCCAGCAGCCCCTGGACTGGGGATGGTGGC.

This clone was seen ten or more times. The read terminates 3 residues ahead of where the CDR3 ends, so the germline J gene completes it. The gene calls are TRBV5-5 and TRBJ2-2, with D tentatively TRBD1 (6 bases). The CDR3 covers 14 residues. CDR1 is SGHKS, CDR2 YYEKEE, per germline (reference sequence). Trimming removed 5 bases from V and 3 bases from J, with 11 bases in between. The CDR3 region is CASSRDTYTGELFF. CDR3 DNA (partial): TGTGCCAGCAGTCGGGACACATACACCGGGGAG.

This clone was recorded many times. The CDR3 goes on 3 residues after the read ends, and that part is filled in from the germline J gene. The rearrangement joins TRBV2 to TRBJ1-5; no definite D call. Trimming removed 2 bases from V and 3 bases from J, with 17 bases in between. Germline CDR1 reads SNHLY; CDR2 reads FYNNEI. This CDR3 has 17 amino acids. The CDR3 DNA, read in part, is TGTGCCAGCAGTGAACGGCAAAAAGGGTCCGTCAATCAGCCC. Translating it yields CASSERQKGSVNQP. The full-length CDR3 reads as CASSERQKGSVNQPQHF.

This clone has only a few counts. The CDR3 is cut off 3 residues early in the read; its end comes from the germline J gene. The V and J genes are TRBV5-6 and TRBJ2-5, with no clear D. Germline V gene lookup returns CDR1 SGHDT and CDR2 YYEEEE. V was cut by 0 bases and J by 4 bases, with 13 bases left in between. CDR3 length: 15 residues. CDR3 bases read: TGTGCCAGCAGCTTGGCCTCCCAGGTCCCAGAGACC. Protein product: CASSLASQVPET. The CDR3 reads in full as CASSLASQVPETQYF.

With respect to this clone: The read ends 3 residues before the CDR3 terminus; that terminus is restored from the germline J gene. V usage is TRBV7-2 and J usage is TRBJ2-3, with D perhaps matching TRBD2 (6 bases). Germline loops: CDR1 SGHTA, CDR2 FQGNSA. V was trimmed by 6 bases and J by 6 bases, leaving 16 bases between them. The CDR3 is made up of 14 amino acids. Incomplete CDR3 DNA: TGTGCCAGCAGGGAGGGGAGTTCGGCGGATACG. The encoded protein is CASREGSSADT. Given in full, the CDR3 is CASREGSSADTQYF.

This clone was seen a handful of times. Read coverage stops 3 residues before the CDR3 terminus; the germline J gene supplies the remainder. The chain has TRBV19 and TRBJ1-5, with D tentatively TRBD1 (6 bases). The CDR3 has 14 amino acids. CDR1 and CDR2 (germline): LNHDA, SQIVND (reference sequence). The V gene lost 9 bases and the J gene lost 3 bases, with 15 bases spanning the gap. The sequenced CDR3 bases are TGTGCCAGCTCCCCCACAGGGTTCAATCAGCCC. Its protein is CASSPTGFNQP. The CDR3 as a whole reads CASSPTGFNQPQHF.

The sample holds many counts of this clone. Read data end 3 residues before the CDR3 end; the end is taken from the germline J gene. The chain joins TRBV2 to TRBJ1-5, with 7 bases aligning to TRBD1. The CDR3 consists of 14 residues. J was trimmed by 2 bases and V by 6 bases; bases with no gene match: 4. The germline V gene encodes CDR1 SNHLY and CDR2 FYNNEI. The CDR3 region is CASSPDRGNQPQHF. CDR3 DNA, as far as it was read: TGTGCCAGCAGCCCCGACAGGGGCAATCAGCCC.

This clone was seen at least ten times. Incomplete CDR3 DNA: TGCAGTGCTCCAGGGGGCGGGGTAGGTGAA. This encodes CSAPGGGVGE. The full CDR3 protein reads CSAPGGGVGEAFF. J is TRBJ1-1 and V is TRBV20-1; 8 bases are a match to TRBD1. The missing CDR3 end, 3 residues past where the read stops, is filled in from the germline J gene. The germline CDR1 and CDR2 sequences are DFQATT and SNEGSKA (reference sequence). The CDR3 has 13 amino acids. V lost 5 bases, J lost 7 bases, and 9 bases stayed unmatched.

This clone was detected many times. The read is 3 residues too short to cover the CDR3 end, so that end is filled in from the germline J gene. The gene calls are TRBV12-5 and TRBJ2-6; D unresolved. Germline lookup yields CDR1 LGHNT and CDR2 FRNRAP. The CDR3 loop spans 17 amino acids. Trimming took off 3 bases at V and 0 bases at J, with 12 bases between the two ends. This CDR3 is CASGLPQVSSGANVLTF. CDR3 DNA (partial): TGTGCTAGTGGTTTACCCCAGGTTAGCTCTGGGGCCAACGTC.

This clone has a count of ten or more. Sequencing ends 3 residues short of the CDR3 end; the germline J gene provides the rest. The chain joins TRBV30 to TRBJ1-5; 7 bases line up with TRBD1. The CDR3 is 15 amino acids. J lost 1 base, V lost 0 bases, and 3 bases had no gene match. Germline lookup yields CDR1 GTSNPN and CDR2 SVGIG (reference sequence). Incomplete CDR3 DNA: TGTGCCTGGAGTGTAGGGGGCTCGAGCAATCAGCCC. Residues: CAWSVGGSSNQP. From start to end, the CDR3 is CAWSVGGSSNQPQHF. The full variable domain, its missing parts supplied by reference TRBV30 and TRBJ1-5, is SQTIHQWPATLVQPVGSPLSLECTVEGTSNPNLYWYRQAAGRGLQLLFYSVGIGQISSEVPQNLSASRPQDRQFILSSKKLLLSDSGFYLCAWSVGGSSNQPQHFGDGTRLSIL.

Turning to this clone: The junction departs from the called germline gene at one end, perhaps through a read error. The read halts 3 residues ahead of the CDR3 end, with the missing end drawn from the germline J gene. The chain carries TRBV7-7 and TRBJ2-5; perhaps TRBD2 as D (7 bases). The CDR3 length is 15 residues. The germline V gene has CDR1 SSHAT and CDR2 FNYEAQ (reference sequence). The CDR3 bases that were read are TGTGCTAGCAGCTTAGTCGGGGGGCTCCAAGAGACC. It specifies CASSLVGGLQET. The CDR3 as a whole reads CASSLVGGLQETQYF.

This clone came up many times. Read coverage stops 3 residues before the CDR3 terminus; the germline J gene supplies the remainder. The chain couples TRBV2 to TRBJ2-5, with D uncertain. V was shortened by 4 bases and J by 2 bases, with 5 bases between the two germline ends. From germline, CDR1 is SNHLY and CDR2 FYNNEI. The CDR3 totals 12 residues. The part of the CDR3 DNA that was read is TGTGCCAGCAGTGCCATTCAAGAGACC. The encoded protein is CASSAIQET. The whole CDR3 reads CASSAIQETQYF. Full variable domain (rest looked up from reference TRBV2 and TRBJ2-5): EPEVTQTPSHQVTQMGQEVILRCVPISNHLYFYWYRQILGQKVEFLVSFYNNEISEKSEIFDDQFSVERPDGSNFTLKIRSTKLEDSAMYFCASSAIQETQYFGPGTRLLVL.

The CDR3 region is CASSVTPENTEAFF. Incomplete CDR3 DNA: TGCGCCAGCAGCGTGACACCTGAGAACACTGAA. The chain recombines TRBV5-1 with TRBJ1-1, with D hard to call. The sequence runs out 3 residues before the end of the CDR3; the remainder is reconstructed from the germline J gene. The CDR3 extends over 14 amino acids. Trimming left V 4 bases short and J 1 base short, with 11 bases between. The V gene's germline CDR1 is SGHRS and CDR2 YFSETQ.

This clone was recorded many times. Coverage ceases 3 residues before the CDR3 finishes, and the germline J gene fills in the end. The chain recombines TRBV18 with TRBJ2-1; D might be TRBD1 (5 bases). The CDR3 contains 13 residues. The germline V gene has CDR1 KGHSH and CDR2 LQKENI. Trimming cost V 4 bases and J 7 bases, with 11 bases left between them. The chain's CDR3 is CASSRARENEQFF. Partial CDR3 DNA: TGTGCCAGCTCACGGGCCAGGGAAAATGAG.

For this clone: The read ends 3 residues shy of where the CDR3 ends; the end is completed using the germline J gene. V and J are TRBV19 and TRBJ2-5, with a tentative D call TRBD1 (5 bases). Germline CDR1 is LNHDA and CDR2 is SQIVND (reference sequence). The CDR3 contains 14 residues. The V and J ends lost 1 base and 7 bases respectively, with 13 bases between them. CDR3 DNA (partial): TGTGCCAGTAGTATAGCAGGGAACTCGGGGACC. Translating it yields CASSIAGNSGT. The whole CDR3 is CASSIAGNSGTQYF.

This clone was counted many times. One end of the junction fails to match germline, which may point to a read error. Coverage ceases 3 residues before the CDR3 finishes, and the germline J gene fills in the end. V is TRBV4-2 and J is TRBJ1-3; no clear D. The CDR3 has 16 residues. The V gene's germline CDR1 is LGHNA and CDR2 YNFKEQ. The DNA read from the CDR3 is TGCGCCAGCAGCCAAGATCGGGTCTTCTCTGGAAACACC. Protein product: CASSQDRVFSGNT. The whole CDR3 sequence is CASSQDRVFSGNTIYF.

This clone was seen a few times. The read halts 3 residues ahead of the CDR3 end, with the missing end drawn from the germline J gene. The chain uses TRBV19 and TRBJ2-6, with D possibly TRBD1 on 6 matching bases. Deletions cut 5 bases from V and 0 bases from J, with 8 bases between. Germline V gene data show CDR1 as LNHDA and CDR2 as SQIVND (reference sequence). The CDR3 has 15 amino acids. CDR3 sequence reads: CASSEDSSGANVLTF. Incomplete CDR3 DNA: TGTGCCAGTAGTGAGGACAGCTCTGGGGCCAACGTC.

Only a few counts were recorded for this clone. The CDR3 is CASSDQGVRGYTF. The CDR3 bases that were read are TGTGCCAGCAGTGACCAGGGGGTCAGGGGC. The rearrangement joins TRBV6-1 to TRBJ1-2, with TRBD1 identical over 7 bases. The read is 3 residues too short to cover the CDR3 end, so that end is filled in from the germline J gene. The germline V gene has CDR1 MNHNS and CDR2 SASEGT. This CDR3 has 13 amino acids.

This clone was detected a few times. The read gets to within 3 residues of the CDR3 end, and the germline J gene fills in the rest. This chain connects TRBV19 to TRBJ1-1, with D possibly being TRBD1 (5 bases). The CDR3 is 19 amino acids. The germline CDR1 and CDR2 sequences are LNHDA and SQIVND (reference sequence). The CDR3 DNA, read in part, is TGTGCCAGTAGTATAGGAAACCGCGTGACCACCCGGGACTCATTTGAG. It codes for CASSIGNRVTTRDSFE. The full CDR3 is CASSIGNRVTTRDSFEAFF.

Worth noting for this clone: The sequence runs out 3 residues before the end of the CDR3; the remainder is reconstructed from the germline J gene. V usage is TRBV7-2 and J usage is TRBJ2-1; 10 bases are shared with TRBD2. The trim removed 1 base at V and 9 bases at J, leaving 3 bases unmatched. CDR3 length: 14 residues. The germline V gene has CDR1 SGHTA and CDR2 FQGNSA. CDR3: CASSLVAGGGEQFF. CDR3 DNA, as far as it was read: TGTGCCAGCAGCTTAGTAGCGGGGGGCGGTGAG.